This T cell receptor (beta chain) was recorded in a study of blood T cell repertoires in COVID-19. Study details: Acute and convalescent COVID-19 specimens originated in the United States, Italy and Spain.

Germline CDR1 is MNHNS and CDR2 is SASEGT. Trimming pared 1 base from V and 3 bases from J, leaving 10 bases between. The CDR3 length is 15 residues. Assay used: immunoSEQ multiplex PCR; TCRdb lists only in-frame clones, some missing. The sample lists 250,000 to 300,000 clones; around 86% were seen once. Material for sequencing was peripheral blood. This chain joins TRBV6-1 and TRBJ2-1, with a weak D call TRBD1 (6 bases). The receptor was derived from a man aged 50 to 59 with acute or convalescent COVID-19. The CDR3 DNA reads TGTGCCAGCAGTGAAGGCAGGGGAAACTACAATGAGCAGTTCTTC. This translates into CASSEGRGNYNEQFF.